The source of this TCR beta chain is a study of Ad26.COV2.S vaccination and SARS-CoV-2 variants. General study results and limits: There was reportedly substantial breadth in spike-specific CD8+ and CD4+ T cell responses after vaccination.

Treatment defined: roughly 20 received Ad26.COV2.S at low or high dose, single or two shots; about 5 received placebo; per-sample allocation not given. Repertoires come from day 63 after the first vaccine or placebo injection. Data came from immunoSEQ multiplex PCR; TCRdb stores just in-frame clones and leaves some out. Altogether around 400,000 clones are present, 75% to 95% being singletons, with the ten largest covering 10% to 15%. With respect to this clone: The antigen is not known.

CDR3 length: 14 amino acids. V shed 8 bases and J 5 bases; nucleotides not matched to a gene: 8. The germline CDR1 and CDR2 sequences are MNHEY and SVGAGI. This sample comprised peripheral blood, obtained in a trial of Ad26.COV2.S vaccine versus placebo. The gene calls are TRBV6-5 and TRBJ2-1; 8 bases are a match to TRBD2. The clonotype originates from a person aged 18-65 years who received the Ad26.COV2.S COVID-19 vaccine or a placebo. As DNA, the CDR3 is TGTGCCAGCTCGGGCTTAGCGGGACACAATGAGCAGTTCTTC. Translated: CASSGLAGHNEQFF.